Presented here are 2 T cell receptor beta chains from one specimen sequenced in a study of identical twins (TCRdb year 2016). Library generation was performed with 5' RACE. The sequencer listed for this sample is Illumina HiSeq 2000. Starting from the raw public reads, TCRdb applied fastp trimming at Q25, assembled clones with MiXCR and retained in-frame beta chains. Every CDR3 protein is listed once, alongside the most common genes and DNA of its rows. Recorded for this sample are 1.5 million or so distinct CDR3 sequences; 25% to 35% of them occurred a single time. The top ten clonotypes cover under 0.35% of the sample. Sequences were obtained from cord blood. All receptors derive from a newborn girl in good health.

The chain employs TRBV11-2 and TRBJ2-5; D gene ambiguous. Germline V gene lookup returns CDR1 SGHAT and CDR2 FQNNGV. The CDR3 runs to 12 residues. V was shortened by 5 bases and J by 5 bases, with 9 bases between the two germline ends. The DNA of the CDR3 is TGTGCCAGCAGCGACACACTCGAGACCCAGTACTTC. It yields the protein CASSDTLETQYF.

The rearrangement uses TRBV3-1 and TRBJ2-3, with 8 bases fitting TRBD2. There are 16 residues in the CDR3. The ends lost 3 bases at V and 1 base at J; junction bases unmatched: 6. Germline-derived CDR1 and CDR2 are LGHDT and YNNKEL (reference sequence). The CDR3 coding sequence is TGTGCCAGCAGCCAGGTAGCGGGGTCTCGCACAGATACGCAGTATTTT. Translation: CASSQVAGSRTDTQYF.